Listed here are 17 T cell receptor beta chains from one sample, sequenced in a study of CD4+ T cells in melanoma. Sequenced by immunoSEQ multiplex PCR; TCRdb stores in-frame clones only, minus some. Counted here are some 120,000 clones, about 90% occurring once; the ten biggest clones make up 3.3%. Input material: peripheral blood. The receptors shown here come from a human donor with melanoma.

The chain combines TRBV6-4 with TRBJ2-3; tentative D call: TRBD2 (5 bases). There are 17 residues in the CDR3. The germline gives CDR1 MRHNA, CDR2 SNTAGT. V shed 3 bases and J shed 4 bases, with 20 bases lying between them. The CDR3 loop reads CASSESRTSHGPDTQYF. CDR3 sequence (DNA): TGTGCCAGCAGTGAATCCCGTACTAGTCATGGGCCAGATACGCAGTATTTT.

CDR3 DNA sequence: TGCGCCAGCAGCTTGGGTGGGGTTACAGATACGCAGTATTTT. Translation: CASSLGGVTDTQYF. The chain combines TRBV5-1 with TRBJ2-3; D call uncertain. The CDR3 length is 14 residues. Germline lookup yields CDR1 SGHRS and CDR2 YFSETQ. V was shortened by 0 bases and J by 3 bases, with 8 bases between the two germline ends.

The chain has TRBV5-1 and TRBJ2-3, with 14 bases fitting TRBD2. Germline V CDR1 and CDR2: SGHRS, YFSETQ. The V gene end was trimmed by 4 bases and the J gene end by 3 bases; junction bases not matched to a gene: 4. The CDR3 loop spans 16 amino acids. Here the CDR3 reads CASSIGLAGGTDTQYF. CDR3 DNA: TGCGCCAGCAGCATAGGACTAGCGGGGGGTACAGATACGCAGTATTTT. The entire variable domain, with the rest obtained from reference TRBV5-1 and TRBJ2-3, is as follows: KAGVTQTPRYLIKTRGQQVTLSCSPISGHRSVSWYQQTPGQGLQFLFEYFSETQRNKGNFPGRFSGRQFSNSRSEMNVSTLELGDSALYLCASSIGLAGGTDTQYFGPGTRLTVL.

V and J are TRBV20-1 and TRBJ1-1; tentatively, D is TRBD1 (5 bases). CDR1 is DFQATT and CDR2 is SNEGSKA in the germline V gene (reference sequence). The CDR3 runs to 10 residues. The DNA for the CDR3 is TGCGCAGAGGGGAGGGGTGAAGCTTTCTTT. Amino acids: CAEGRGEAFF.

The chain uses TRBV5-1 and TRBJ1-1; D not certain. Trimming shortened V by 10 bases and J by 1 base, and 14 bases separated the two germline ends. The CDR3 is 13 amino acids. In germline, CDR1 is SGHRS, CDR2 YFSETQ. Here the CDR3 reads CAHPSTRNTEAFF. CDR3 nucleotides: TGCGCCCACCCAAGTACCCGGAACACTGAAGCTTTCTTT.

The chain is built from TRBV4-3 and TRBJ2-2; 7 bases align to TRBD1. The CDR3 has 15 residues. The germline V gene encodes CDR1 LGHNA and CDR2 YSLEER. V shed 3 bases and J 4 bases; nucleotides not matched to a gene: 5. Here the CDR3 DNA reads TGCGCCAGCAGCCACACCGGGACAGCCACCGGGGAGCTGTTTTTT. It yields the protein CASSHTGTATGELFF.

The sample holds one count of this clone. The chain employs TRBV5-5 and TRBJ2-5; D not certain. Germline V CDR1 and CDR2: SGHKS, YYEKEE (reference sequence). The length of the CDR3 is 13 residues. V gave up 5 bases and J gave up 2 bases, with 10 bases separating them. CDR3 protein: CASRPALQETQYF. In DNA form, the CDR3 reads TGTGCCAGCAGACCGGCCCTACAAGAGACCCAGTACTTC.

V is TRBV4-3 and J is TRBJ2-7; perhaps TRBD2 as D (5 bases). The CDR3 loop spans 14 amino acids. CDR1 LGHNA and CDR2 YSLEER come from the germline V gene. V was shortened by 6 bases and J by 4 bases, with 16 bases between the two germline ends. The CDR3 here is CASSPTTPGYEQYF. The CDR3, as DNA: TGCGCCAGCAGTCCGACTACCCCCGGGTACGAGCAGTACTTC.

The J gene is TRBJ1-2, the V gene TRBV6-5; D might be TRBD1 (5 bases). The CDR3 is made up of 12 amino acids. Germline assignment: CDR1 MNHEY and CDR2 SVGAGI. The germline V and J ends were trimmed by 6 bases and 2 bases, with 7 bases remaining between them. The CDR3 protein is CASRGRNYGYTF. For the CDR3, the DNA is TGTGCCAGCAGGGGACGGAACTATGGCTACACCTTC.

This sequence joins TRBV7-2 and TRBJ1-2; D gene uncertain. CDR3 length equals 13 residues. CDR1 and CDR2 from the germline V gene are SGHTA and FQGNSA. V was cut by 5 bases and J by 2 bases, with 9 bases left in between. CDR3 sequence: CASSLAANYGYTF. CDR3 coding DNA: TGTGCCAGCAGCCTCGCGGCCAACTATGGCTACACCTTC.

The J gene is TRBJ1-5, the V gene TRBV18; D is uncertain. V was clipped by 3 bases and J by 2 bases, with 20 bases between them. The CDR3 is 18 amino acids. Germline loops: CDR1 KGHSH, CDR2 LQKENI. Here the CDR3 reads CASSPLASGGPGNQPQHF. CDR3 DNA sequence: TGTGCCAGCTCACCTTTAGCCTCAGGTGGGCCTGGCAATCAGCCCCAGCATTTT.

As regards this clone: One junction end does not reproduce the germline sequence, and a read error may be involved. V gene TRBV7-3 combines with J gene TRBJ1-2; maybe TRBD1 (6 bases). In germline, CDR1 is SGHTA, CDR2 FQGTGA. This CDR3 contains 13 residues. CDR3 DNA: TGTGCCAGCAGCCAAGGGGGGGACTACGGCTACACCTTC. The encoded protein is CASSQGGDYGYTF.

The rearrangement links TRBV4-3 to TRBJ2-6; D possibly corresponds to TRBD2 (5 bases). This CDR3 has 18 residues. The V and J ends lost 2 bases and 4 bases respectively, with 18 bases between them. The germline V gene encodes CDR1 LGHNA and CDR2 YSLEER. CDR3 region: CASSQTDTGILGANVLTF. For the CDR3, the DNA is TGCGCCAGCAGCCAAACAGATACGGGAATTCTGGGGGCCAACGTCCTGACTTTC.

The chain employs TRBV7-2 and TRBJ2-5, with TRBD1 matching 9 bases. The V and J ends lost 5 bases and 5 bases, in that order; junction bases with no gene match: 3. Germline values: CDR1 SGHTA, CDR2 FQGNSA. There are 13 residues in the CDR3. The CDR3 region is CASSRTGVETQYF. The CDR3 DNA reads TGTGCCAGCAGCCGGACAGGGGTTGAGACCCAGTACTTC.

The chain couples TRBV11-2 to TRBJ2-7, with 9 bases aligning to TRBD2. CDR1 and CDR2 (germline): SGHAT, FQNNGV. CDR3 length: 15 amino acids. V shed 1 base and J 3 bases; nucleotides not matched to a gene: 4. The CDR3 spells CASSLAAGGLYEQYF. DNA for the CDR3: TGTGCCAGCAGCTTAGCGGCGGGAGGGCTCTACGAGCAGTACTTC.

CDR3 in amino acids: CASSVMGGRSSYEQYF. The CDR3 DNA reads as TGTGCCAGCAGTGTTATGGGCGGGAGGAGCTCCTACGAGCAGTACTTC. V gene TRBV6-1 combines with J gene TRBJ2-7, with TRBD2 matching 8 bases. This CDR3 has 16 residues. Looked up from germline, CDR1 is MNHNS and CDR2 is SASEGT. J lost 0 bases, V lost 4 bases, and 8 bases had no gene match.

The J gene is TRBJ2-1, the V gene TRBV4-3; D unresolved. CDR1 and CDR2 (germline): LGHNA, YSLEER. The V end lost 1 base, the J end lost 8 bases, and 15 bases lay between the germline ends. CDR3 size: 15 residues. CDR3 loop: CASSQGGRLHDEQFF. In nucleotides, the CDR3 is TGCGCCAGCAGCCAAGGCGGACGGTTGCACGATGAGCAGTTCTTC.